Each of the 18 T cell receptor beta chains below was sequenced from the same sample in a study of blood T cell repertoires in COVID-19. The table came from immunoSEQ multiplex PCR; TCRdb's copy has only in-frame clones and leaves some out. Among about 150,000 clones, 75% to 85% were seen once, and the ten largest hold 0.5% to 0.65%. Sequences were obtained from peripheral blood. The receptors here all came from a man aged 55 to 70 with acute or convalescent COVID-19.

Comment on this clone: Its ends do not fully match the called genes, so a read error is possible. The chain links TRBV6-5 to TRBJ2-7, with 7 bases aligning to TRBD1. Germline loops: CDR1 MNHEY, CDR2 SVGAGI. The CDR3 totals 15 residues. CDR3 sequence (DNA): TGTGCCAGCACCAGACTTAAACAGGGGTCCTTCGAGCAGTACTTC. It translates to CASTRLKQGSFEQYF.

The chain recombines TRBV4-1 with TRBJ2-7; 10 bases align to TRBD2. CDR3 length equals 16 residues. Germline values: CDR1 MGHRA, CDR2 YSYEKL. V shed 0 bases, J shed 5 bases, and the junction held 7 bases outside the gene matches. Here the CDR3 reads CASSQDKTSGKDEQYF. CDR3 sequence (DNA): TGCGCCAGCAGCCAAGATAAAACTAGCGGGAAGGACGAGCAGTACTTC.

As DNA, the CDR3 is TGTGCCTGGGGCCCCTATACTAGTGGTCCGTACTTC. It codes for CAWGPYTSGPYF. The chain links TRBV30 to TRBJ2-5; weak D call: TRBD2 (5 bases). Per the germline V gene, CDR1 is GTSNPN and CDR2 is SVGIG (reference sequence). V was clipped by 5 bases and J by 13 bases, with 20 bases between them. The CDR3 totals 12 residues.

J is TRBJ2-2 and V is TRBV24-1; the D gene is possibly TRBD2 (6 bases). The CDR3 covers 12 residues. From germline, CDR1 is KGHDR and CDR2 SFDVKD. V lost 12 bases and J lost 6, with 13 bases in between. CDR3 nucleotide sequence: TGTGCCGCGACTAGTCGGTCCGGGGAGCTGTTTTTT. As protein: CAATSRSGELFF.

V gene TRBV6-1 combines with J gene TRBJ1-5; possibly TRBD1 for D (5 bases). This CDR3 is 17 amino acids long. Germline values: CDR1 MNHNS, CDR2 SASEGT. V was pared by 3 bases and J by 1 base, with 16 bases between. This chain's CDR3 is CASSDPRTRRSNQPQHF. In nucleotides, the CDR3 is TGTGCCAGCAGTGACCCGCGGACAAGACGGAGCAATCAGCCCCAGCATTTT.

The V call is TRBV9, the J call TRBJ2-3; D might be TRBD2 (7 bases). Germline-derived CDR1 and CDR2 are SGDLS and YYNGEE. This CDR3 is built from 14 residues. Trimming took off 0 bases at V and 4 bases at J, with 9 bases between the two ends. The DNA for the CDR3 is TGTGCCAGCAGCGTAGCGGGGGGCGCAGATACGCAGTATTTT. Translating it yields CASSVAGGADTQYF.

This clone was counted once. The chain links TRBV11-2 to TRBJ2-7, with D hard to call. Germline values: CDR1 SGHAT, CDR2 FQNNGV. This CDR3 has 12 amino acids. V lost 0 bases and J 6 bases, leaving 6 bases between the germline ends. CDR3 DNA: TGTGCCAGCAGCTTAGAGGTCGGCGAGCAGTACTTC. This translates into CASSLEVGEQYF.

The chain joins TRBV14 to TRBJ2-1; 9 bases align to TRBD2. J lost 4 bases, V lost 0 bases, and 10 bases had no gene match. Germline loops: CDR1 SGHDN, CDR2 FVKESK. CDR3 length: 18 amino acids. CDR3 in amino acids: CASSQDFTSGPPYNEQFF. In DNA form, the CDR3 reads TGTGCCAGCAGCCAAGATTTTACTAGCGGGCCGCCATACAATGAGCAGTTCTTC.

The chain employs TRBV25-1 and TRBJ2-2; D gene ambiguous. The CDR3 covers 17 residues. V lost 5 bases to trimming and J lost 5 bases, with 21 bases between them. Germline assignment: CDR1 MGHDK and CDR2 SYGVNS. CDR3 sequence: CASSLKAVAEPTGELFF. The CDR3 nucleotides read TGTGCCAGCAGTCTAAAGGCGGTGGCGGAGCCAACCGGGGAGCTGTTTTTT.

The rearrangement uses TRBV4-2 and TRBJ2-7, with TRBD1 matching 7 bases. The V and J ends lost 1 base and 2 bases, in that order; junction bases with no gene match: 2. The CDR3 loop spans 14 amino acids. Germline V gene data show CDR1 as LGHNA and CDR2 as YNFKEQ. The CDR3 sequence is CASSQVTGAYEQYF. Written as DNA, the CDR3 is TGTGCCAGCAGCCAAGTTACAGGGGCCTACGAGCAGTACTTC.

V and J are TRBV3-1 (or the pseudogene TRBV3-2) and TRBJ2-1, with D possibly matching TRBD2 (6 bases). The V gene's germline CDR1 is LGHDT and CDR2 YNNKEL (reference sequence). Trimming took 4 bases from V and 0 from J, leaving 16 bases between them. This CDR3 is built from 17 residues. The CDR3 coding sequence is TGTGCCAGCAGCCCCGAGTGGCGGGGTAGCTCCTACAATGAGCAGTTCTTC. As protein: CASSPEWRGSSYNEQFF.

This chain links TRBV5-6 with TRBJ2-7, with 12 bases that match TRBD1. The V segment lost 4 bases and the J segment 4 bases; nucleotides outside the gene matches: 3. CDR3 size: 14 residues. Germline loops: CDR1 SGHDT, CDR2 YYEEEE. This chain's CDR3 is CASSEGQGAYEQYF. For the CDR3, the DNA is TGTGCCAGCAGCGAGGGACAGGGGGCGTACGAGCAGTACTTC.

This clone was seen a few times. This chain uses TRBV29-1 with TRBJ1-5; D not resolved. CDR3 length: 13 amino acids. Germline V gene sequence: CDR1 SQVTM, CDR2 ANQGSEA. V lost 5 bases and J 5 bases, leaving 13 bases between the germline ends. This CDR3 is CSVSLTKDQPQHF. CDR3 sequence (DNA): TGCAGCGTTTCATTGACAAAAGATCAGCCCCAGCATTTT.

The chain recombines TRBV7-2 with TRBJ2-2; a weak D match, TRBD2 (5 bases). This CDR3 is 14 amino acids long. V dropped 1 base and J dropped 6 bases, with 9 bases sitting between them. Germline V gene lookup returns CDR1 SGHTA and CDR2 FQGNSA. CDR3 sequence: CASSLVAFAGELFF. The CDR3 DNA follows: TGTGCCAGCAGCTTAGTAGCGTTTGCCGGGGAGCTGTTTTTT. Full variable domain (outside the CDR3, taken from reference TRBV7-2 and TRBJ2-2): GAGVSQSPSNKVTEKGKDVELRCDPISGHTALYWYRQSLGQGLEFLIYFQGNSAPDKSGLPSDRFSAERTGGSVSTLTIQRTQQEDSAVYLCASSLVAFAGELFFGEGSRLTVL.

The chain recombines TRBV7-9 with TRBJ1-3; D not certain. V was cut by 7 bases and J by 4 bases, with 11 bases left in between. This CDR3 contains 13 residues. The germline V gene encodes CDR1 SEHNR and CDR2 FQNEAQ (reference sequence). CDR3 amino acids: CASKETSGNTIYF. DNA of the CDR3: TGTGCCAGCAAGGAGACGAGCGGAAACACCATATATTTT.

This chain links TRBV10-3 with TRBJ2-3; D is unclear. The germline V gene encodes CDR1 ENHRY and CDR2 SYGVKD. Trimming took off 4 bases at V and 6 bases at J, with 5 bases between the two ends. The CDR3 spans 11 residues. Here the CDR3 DNA reads TGTGCCATCAGTGGTAGCGATACGCAGTATTTT. This encodes CAISGSDTQYF.

The V and J genes are TRBV14 and TRBJ1-2, with TRBD1 as a possible D gene (5 bases). There are 14 residues in the CDR3. CDR1 is SGHDN and CDR2 is FVKESK in the germline V gene. V was cut by 1 base and J by 7 bases, with 13 bases left in between. The CDR3 DNA reads TGTGCCAGCAGCCAAGCAAGGCAGGGAGGTGGCTACACCTTC. Protein product: CASSQARQGGGYTF. The full variable domain, rest sourced from reference TRBV14 and TRBJ1-2, is EAGVTQFPSHSVIEKGQTVTLRCDPISGHDNLYWYRRVMGKEIKFLLHFVKESKQDESGMPNNRFLAERTGGTYSTLKVQPAELEDSGVYFCASSQARQGGGYTFGSGTRLTVV.

This clone was seen a handful of times. The CDR3 DNA reads TGTGCCAGCAGCTTATCACGTGGGCGCGGGGGGCGCTGGGATGAGCAGTTCTTC. This gives the protein CASSLSRGRGGRWDEQFF. J is TRBJ2-1 and V is TRBV7-9; 8 bases fit TRBD2. The germline V gene encodes CDR1 SEHNR and CDR2 FQNEAQ (reference sequence). The V gene end was trimmed by 2 bases and the J gene end by 8 bases; junction bases not matched to a gene: 17. The CDR3 is 18 residues long.